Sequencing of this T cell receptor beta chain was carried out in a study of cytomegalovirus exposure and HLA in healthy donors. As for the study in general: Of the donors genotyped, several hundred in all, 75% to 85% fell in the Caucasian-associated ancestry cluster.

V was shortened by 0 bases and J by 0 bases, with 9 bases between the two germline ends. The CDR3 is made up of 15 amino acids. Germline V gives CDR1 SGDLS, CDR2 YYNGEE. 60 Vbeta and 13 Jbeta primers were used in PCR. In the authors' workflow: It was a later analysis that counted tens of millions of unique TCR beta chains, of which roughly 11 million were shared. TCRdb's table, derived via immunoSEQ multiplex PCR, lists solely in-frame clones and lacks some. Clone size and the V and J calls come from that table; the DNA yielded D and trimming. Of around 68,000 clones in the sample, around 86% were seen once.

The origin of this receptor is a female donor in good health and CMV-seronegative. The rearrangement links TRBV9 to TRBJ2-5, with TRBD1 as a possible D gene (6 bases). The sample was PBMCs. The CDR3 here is CASSVETGYQETQYF. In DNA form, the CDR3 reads TGTGCCAGCAGCGTAGAAACAGGGTACCAAGAGACCCAGTACTTC.